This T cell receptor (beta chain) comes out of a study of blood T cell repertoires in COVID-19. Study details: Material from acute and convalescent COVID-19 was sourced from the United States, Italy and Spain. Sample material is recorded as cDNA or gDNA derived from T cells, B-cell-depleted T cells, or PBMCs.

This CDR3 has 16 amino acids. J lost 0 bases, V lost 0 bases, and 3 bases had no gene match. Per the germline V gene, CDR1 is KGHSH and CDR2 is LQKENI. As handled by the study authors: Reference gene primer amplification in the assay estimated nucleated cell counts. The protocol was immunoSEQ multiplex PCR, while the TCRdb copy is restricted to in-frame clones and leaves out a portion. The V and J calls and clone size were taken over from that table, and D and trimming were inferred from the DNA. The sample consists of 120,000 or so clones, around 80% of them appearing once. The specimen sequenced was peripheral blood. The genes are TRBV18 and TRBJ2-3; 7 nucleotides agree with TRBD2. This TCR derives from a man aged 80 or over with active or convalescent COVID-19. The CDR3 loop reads CASSPPRRGSTDTQYF. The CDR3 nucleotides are TGTGCCAGCTCACCACCGCGGCGGGGGAGCACAGATACGCAGTATTTT.